This section outlines one T cell receptor (beta chain) sequence together with its context. This entry belongs to a study of OX40 agonist ivuxolimab in advanced cancers. Data came from immunoSEQ multiplex PCR; TCRdb stores just in-frame clones and leaves some out. The sample holds fewer than 40,000 clones, roughly 89% seen once. The sequencing here drew on CD4+ or CD8+ T cells sorted from blood, taken in a trial of the OX40 agonist ivuxolimab. The origin of this receptor is an adult with an advanced solid tumor such as melanoma, head and neck, liver or kidney cancer.

The CDR3 coding sequence is TGTGCCAGTAGTATAGACCGACTTCTTAACACCGGGGAGCTGTTTTTT. It yields the protein CASSIDRLLNTGELFF. The chain employs TRBV19 and TRBJ2-2; no firm D call. The V gene's germline CDR1 is LNHDA and CDR2 SQIVND (reference sequence). CDR3 length: 16 residues. V was shortened by 0 bases and J by 2 bases, with 10 bases between the two germline ends. Complete variable domain (other parts from reference TRBV19 and TRBJ2-2): DGGITQSPKYLFRKEGQNVTLSCEQNLNHDAMYWYRQDPGQGLRLIYYSQIVNDFQKGDIAEGYSVSREKKESFPLTVTSAQKNPTAFYLCASSIDRLLNTGELFFGEGSRLTVL.